The 29 T cell receptor beta chains below come from one sample, sequenced in a study of identical twins. TCRdb passed the 5' RACE reads through MiXCR, listing each CDR3 protein once. The sample consists of 430,000 or so distinct CDR3 sequences, more than 20% of them appearing once. These data were also filed under a second study, of T cells expressing NK-cell markers.

Sequencing was performed on CD4+ T cells sorted from blood. These receptors were collected from a woman aged 18 to 35 in good health.

This chain joins TRBV11-2 and TRBJ2-1; D might be TRBD1 or TRBD2, each matching 5 bases. The germline V gene has CDR1 SGHAT and CDR2 FQNNGV. The CDR3 runs 15 residues. V lost 2 bases, J lost 8 bases, and 16 bases lay in between. The CDR3 DNA follows: TGTGCCAGCAGCTTACGTACTAGGGGTTTAGATGAGCAGTTCTTC. This gives the protein CASSLRTRGLDEQFF.

V and J are TRBV7-2 and TRBJ2-4; D is possibly TRBD2 (5 bases). Trimming left V 1 base short and J 2 bases short, with 6 bases between. The germline CDR1 and CDR2 sequences are SGHTA and FQGNSA. The CDR3 contains 14 residues. For the CDR3, the DNA is TGTGCCAGCAGCTTAGGAGGGACCAAAAACATTCAGTACTTC. Encoded protein: CASSLGGTKNIQYF.

This chain links TRBV20-1 with TRBJ2-1; no reliable D call. Trimming took 0 bases from V and 8 from J, leaving 8 bases between them. This CDR3 is built from 12 residues. From germline, CDR1 is DFQATT and CDR2 SNEGSKA (reference sequence). The CDR3 region has the DNA TGCAGTGCTAGAGACCCTAGTGATGAGCAGTTCTTC. Encoded protein: CSARDPSDEQFF.

The rearrangement links TRBV7-2 to TRBJ1-1, with D possibly being TRBD1 (6 bases). V lost 3 bases and J 4 bases, leaving 15 bases between the germline ends. Germline V gene sequence: CDR1 SGHTA, CDR2 FQGNSA. The CDR3 consists of 15 residues. CDR3 coding DNA: TGTGCCAGCAGCTTTAAGGGGGGGGCGAGCACTGAAGCTTTCTTT. Its translation is CASSFKGGASTEAFF.

The V and J genes are TRBV10-3 and TRBJ1-1, with D tentatively TRBD1 (6 bases). This CDR3 contains 13 residues. V lost 2 bases and J lost 5, with 9 bases in between. Germline V gene data show CDR1 as ENHRY and CDR2 as SYGVKD. The CDR3 region is CAISEAGVTEAFF. The CDR3 DNA reads TGTGCCATCAGTGAGGCAGGGGTGACTGAAGCTTTCTTT.

This clonotype was seen ten or more times. The rearrangement joins TRBV20-1 to TRBJ1-4; D remains ambiguous. The CDR3 covers 12 residues. V was shortened by 1 base and J by 5 bases, with 5 bases between the two germline ends. Germline V lookup: CDR1 DFQATT, CDR2 SNEGSKA (reference sequence). CDR3 residues: CSARGENEKLFF. The CDR3 region has the DNA TGCAGTGCTAGAGGGGAAAATGAAAAACTGTTTTTT.

The genes are TRBV20-1 and TRBJ2-7, with TRBD2 matching over 11 bases. The V segment lost 3 bases and the J segment 4 bases; nucleotides outside the gene matches: 8. This CDR3 region has 15 residues. Germline CDR1 DFQATT, CDR2 SNEGSKA (reference sequence). This chain's CDR3 is CSARVAGGYKYEQYF. The CDR3 coding sequence is TGCAGTGCTAGGGTAGCGGGAGGGTATAAATACGAGCAGTACTTC.

The rearrangement uses TRBV5-1 and TRBJ2-5, with TRBD2 matching over 10 bases. V shed 0 bases and J 3 bases; nucleotides not matched to a gene: 5. This CDR3 has 16 amino acids. Looked up from germline, CDR1 is SGHRS and CDR2 is YFSETQ. The chain's CDR3 is CASSLGASGSKETQYF. The CDR3 bases are TGCGCCAGCAGCTTGGGGGCTAGCGGGAGTAAAGAGACCCAGTACTTC.

This clonotype was seen more than once but under ten times. This chain joins TRBV12-3 or TRBV12-4 and TRBJ2-3, with a possible D match to TRBD2 (6 bases). Trimming removed 1 base from V and 9 bases from J, with 14 bases in between. The CDR3 has 14 amino acids. CDR3 sequence: CASSLGRGGSTQYF. The CDR3 DNA is TGTGCCAGCAGTTTAGGGAGGGGTGGTAGCACGCAGTATTTT.

The V gene is TRBV7-9, the J gene TRBJ2-7, with D uncertain. V lost 4 bases to trimming and J lost 0 bases, with 13 bases between them. Germline assignment: CDR1 SEHNR and CDR2 FQNEAQ (reference sequence). The CDR3 spans 15 residues. CDR3 residues: CASSSLRQNSYEQYF. CDR3 sequence (DNA): TGTGCCAGCAGCTCCTTACGACAAAACTCCTACGAGCAGTACTTC.

This clonotype occurred many times. This chain links TRBV7-2 with TRBJ2-1; D not resolved. Trimming pared 5 bases from V and 9 bases from J, leaving 11 bases between. The CDR3 loop spans 12 amino acids. Germline V CDR1 and CDR2: SGHTA, FQGNSA. CDR3 sequence reads: CASSPGIGEQFF. CDR3 bases: TGTGCCAGCAGCCCAGGCATCGGTGAGCAGTTCTTC.

The rearrangement joins TRBV20-1 to TRBJ2-7; no firm D call. The CDR3 is 13 amino acids. The ends were cut back, 1 base at V and 3 bases at J, with 10 bases in the middle. In germline, CDR1 is DFQATT, CDR2 SNEGSKA (reference sequence). The CDR3 region is CSARVPLFYEQYF. Here the CDR3 DNA reads TGCAGTGCTAGAGTCCCCCTTTTCTACGAGCAGTACTTC.

This clonotype showed up many times. The chain couples TRBV28 to TRBJ2-1, with D tentatively TRBD2 (5 bases). Trimming removed 1 base from V and 3 bases from J, with 10 bases in between. Per the germline V gene, CDR1 is MDHEN and CDR2 is SYDVKM. The CDR3 covers 15 residues. CDR3 nucleotide sequence: TGTGCCAGCAGTTTATCGGGGAATTACTACAATGAGCAGTTCTTC. Its protein product is CASSLSGNYYNEQFF.

The rearrangement uses TRBV5-1 and TRBJ2-6, with D perhaps TRBD2 (5 bases). Germline V CDR1 and CDR2: SGHRS, YFSETQ. The CDR3 loop spans 16 amino acids. V was trimmed by 4 bases and J by 0 bases, leaving 11 bases between them. CDR3 sequence reads: CASSVGLLSGANVLTF. The CDR3 DNA follows: TGCGCCAGCAGCGTTGGACTCCTCTCTGGGGCCAACGTCCTGACTTTC. The complete variable domain, with remaining parts taken from reference TRBV5-1 and TRBJ2-6, reads KAGVTQTPRYLIKTRGQQVTLSCSPISGHRSVSWYQQTPGQGLQFLFEYFSETQRNKGNFPGRFSGRQFSNSRSEMNVSTLELGDSALYLCASSVGLLSGANVLTFGAGSRLTVL.

The chain recombines TRBV7-2 with TRBJ2-1; 9 nucleotides line up with TRBD1. The V and J ends lost 11 bases and 2 bases, in that order; junction bases with no gene match: 7. The CDR3 is 14 residues long. Germline CDR1 and CDR2: SGHTA and FQGNSA. This CDR3 is CAVTGGGAYNEQFF. As DNA, the CDR3 is TGTGCCGTGACAGGGGGAGGTGCCTACAATGAGCAGTTCTTC.

The chain is built from TRBV21-1 and TRBJ1-1; the table names TRBD1, a call not compared with the DNA. TRBV21-1 is labeled a pseudogene. The CDR3 contains 13 residues. The CDR3 bases are TGTGCCAACACCGACAGGAGGCACACTGAAGCTTTCTTT. The encoded protein is CANTDRRHTEAFF.

The sample holds a few counts of this clonotype. This chain connects TRBV3-1 to TRBJ1-3; 7 positions match TRBD1. Looked up from germline, CDR1 is LGHDT and CDR2 is YNNKEL (reference sequence). The CDR3 length is 16 residues. V dropped 7 bases and J dropped 0; count of bases not matched to a gene: 9. CDR3 coding DNA: TGTGCCAGCAACAAGGGACAGCCTTTCTCTGGAAACACCATATATTTT. It yields the protein CASNKGQPFSGNTIYF.

V usage is TRBV20-1 and J usage is TRBJ2-4, with TRBD1 matching over 9 bases. J was trimmed by 8 bases and V by 0 bases; bases with no gene match: 5. The CDR3 is made up of 14 amino acids. Germline CDR1 is DFQATT and CDR2 is SNEGSKA (reference sequence). The CDR3 sequence is CSARDRTGADIQYF. CDR3 in DNA: TGCAGTGCTAGAGATCGGACAGGGGCGGACATTCAGTACTTC.

V is TRBV7-3 and J is TRBJ2-1; TRBD2 aligns across 10 bases. From germline, CDR1 is SGHTA and CDR2 FQGTGA. Unmatched junction bases numbered 2, after V lost 4 bases and J lost 8 bases. The CDR3 consists of 13 residues. The CDR3 here is CASSWGLAYEQFF. DNA of the CDR3: TGTGCCAGCAGCTGGGGACTAGCGTATGAGCAGTTCTTC.

DNA for the CDR3: TGCAGTGCTAGATCCCGGAGCGGACCTTCTTACGAGCAGTACTTC. Translating gives CSARSRSGPSYEQYF. The chain links TRBV20-1 to TRBJ2-7; D perhaps matches TRBD2 (5 bases). The CDR3 sequence is 15 residues long. Germline assignment: CDR1 DFQATT and CDR2 SNEGSKA (reference sequence). V was cut by 2 bases and J by 4 bases, with 18 bases left in between.

This clonotype occurred a few times. The chain carries TRBV6-1 and TRBJ2-7; no clear D. Per the germline V gene, CDR1 is MNHNS and CDR2 is SASEGT. V was pared by 2 bases and J by 3 bases, with 11 bases between. This CDR3 has 14 amino acids. The CDR3 DNA reads as TGTGCCAGCAGTGAACGGCACCTAGGCTACGAGCAGTACTTC. Protein sequence: CASSERHLGYEQYF.

In the case of this clonotype: An end of the junction does not agree with germline; a read error may underlie this. The chain is built from TRBV19 and TRBJ2-3, with D perhaps TRBD1 or TRBD2 (5 bases each). This CDR3 has 11 amino acids. Germline CDR1 is LNHDA and CDR2 is SQIVND (reference sequence). In DNA, the CDR3 is TGTGCCAGTAGAATGGGGGATACGCAGTTTTTT. Amino acids: CASRMGDTQFF.

The chain is built from TRBV27 and TRBJ2-2, with D hard to call. CDR1 is MNHEY, CDR2 SMNVEV, per germline (reference sequence). The CDR3 is 11 residues long. V lost 8 bases and J lost 6, with 7 bases in between. This chain's CDR3 is CASRFAGELFF. The CDR3 nucleotides are TGTGCCAGCCGATTTGCCGGGGAGCTGTTTTTT.

This chain uses TRBV6-1 with TRBJ2-5, with 9 bases that match TRBD2. V was clipped by 5 bases and J by 1 base; unmatched bases: 8. The CDR3 runs 16 residues. Germline V gives CDR1 MNHNS, CDR2 SASEGT. Here the CDR3 DNA reads TGTGCCAGCAGTCTTCGGGGTAGCGGGGGCCAAGAGACCCAGTACTTC. It encodes CASSLRGSGGQETQYF.

The chain has TRBV20-1 and TRBJ2-5, with 9 bases matching TRBD1. V shed 6 bases and J 5 bases; nucleotides not matched to a gene: 7. Germline CDR1 and CDR2: DFQATT and SNEGSKA (reference sequence). This CDR3 has 13 amino acids. CDR3 nucleotide sequence: TGCAGTGCCTGGACAGGGGCGGACGAGACCCAGTACTTC. This codes for CSAWTGADETQYF.

In this sample, this clonotype turned up a few times. The chain employs TRBV12-3 or TRBV12-4 and TRBJ2-7; D is uncertain. The CDR3 is made up of 12 amino acids. V was clipped by 3 bases and J by 7 bases, with 10 bases between them. CDR3 in DNA: TGTGCCAGCAGTTTCCAGTTGCGGGAGCAGTACTTC. Amino acids: CASSFQLREQYF.

This clonotype has at least ten counts. The V gene is TRBV10-3, the J gene TRBJ1-1; D remains ambiguous. Deletions cut 7 bases from V and 0 bases from J, with 12 bases between. This CDR3 is built from 14 residues. Per the germline V gene, CDR1 is ENHRY and CDR2 is SYGVKD. CDR3: CAIKRTPMNTEAFF. The CDR3 DNA reads as TGTGCCATCAAACGCACTCCTATGAACACTGAAGCTTTCTTT.

The J gene is TRBJ2-7, the V gene TRBV3-1; no firm D call. V was shortened by 3 bases and J by 3 bases, with 6 bases between the two germline ends. CDR3 size: 12 residues. CDR1 is LGHDT, CDR2 YNNKEL, per germline (reference sequence). CDR3 protein: CASSQSFYEQYF. The CDR3 region has the DNA TGTGCCAGCAGCCAGTCCTTCTACGAGCAGTACTTC.

This clonotype was recorded a few times. The chain has TRBV12-5 and TRBJ2-2; TRBD2 agrees at 8 bases. V shed 7 bases, J shed 4 bases, and the junction held 11 bases outside the gene matches. Germline lookup yields CDR1 LGHNT and CDR2 FRNRAP. The CDR3 has 16 amino acids. As DNA, the CDR3 is TGTGCTAGTGCCCTCAGGGCGGGGGGAAGCACCGGGGAGCTGTTTTTT. Amino acid sequence: CASALRAGGSTGELFF.